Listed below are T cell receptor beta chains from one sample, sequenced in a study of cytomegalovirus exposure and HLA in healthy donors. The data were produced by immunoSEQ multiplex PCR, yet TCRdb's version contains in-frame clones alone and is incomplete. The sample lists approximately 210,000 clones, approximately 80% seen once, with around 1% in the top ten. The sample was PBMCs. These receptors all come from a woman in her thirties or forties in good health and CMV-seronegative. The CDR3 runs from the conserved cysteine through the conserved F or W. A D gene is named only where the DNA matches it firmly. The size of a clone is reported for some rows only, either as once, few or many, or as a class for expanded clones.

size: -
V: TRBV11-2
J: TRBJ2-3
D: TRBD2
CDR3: CASSFSSGRGTDTQYF
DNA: TGTGCCAGCAGCTTCAGTAGCGGGAGGGGAACAGATACGCAGTATTTT

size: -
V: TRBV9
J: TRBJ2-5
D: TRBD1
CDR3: CASSALTGEVETQYF
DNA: TGTGCCAGCAGCGCGTTAACAGGGGAAGTAGAGACCCAGTACTTC

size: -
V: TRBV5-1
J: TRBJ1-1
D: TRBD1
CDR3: CASSLWGQTATEAFF
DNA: TGCGCCAGCAGCCTATGGGGACAGACGGCCACTGAAGCTTTCTTT

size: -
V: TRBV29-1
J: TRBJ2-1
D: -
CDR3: CSVPKSSGWGSNEQFF
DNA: TGCAGCGTCCCTAAATCCTCAGGGTGGGGCAGCAATGAGCAGTTCTTC

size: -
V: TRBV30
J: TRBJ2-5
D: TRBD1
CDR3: CAWSVLISTGAYQETQYF
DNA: TGTGCCTGGAGCGTCCTGATTTCGACAGGGGCCTACCAAGAGACCCAGTACTTC

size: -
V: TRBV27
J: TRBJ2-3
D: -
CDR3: CASSLSDSTDTQYF
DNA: TGTGCCAGCAGTTTGTCAGATAGCACAGATACGCAGTATTTT

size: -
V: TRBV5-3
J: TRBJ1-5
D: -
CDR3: CARSLDQASNQPQHF
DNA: TGTGCCAGAAGCTTGGACCAGGCTAGCAATCAGCCCCAGCATTTT

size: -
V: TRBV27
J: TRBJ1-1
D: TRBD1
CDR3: CASSRTGGATRNTEAFF
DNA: TGTGCCAGCAGTAGAACAGGGGGCGCAACTAGAAACACTGAAGCTTTCTTT

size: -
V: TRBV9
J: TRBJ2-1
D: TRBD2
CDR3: CASSVGGTSEGSYNEQFF
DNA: TGTGCCAGCAGCGTAGGCGGGACTAGCGAGGGGTCCTACAATGAGCAGTTCTTC

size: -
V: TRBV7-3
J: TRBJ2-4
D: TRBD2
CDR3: CASSLDGTSLNIQYF
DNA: TGTGCCAGCAGCTTAGACGGGACTAGTCTCAACATTCAGTACTTC

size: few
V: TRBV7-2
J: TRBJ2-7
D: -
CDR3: CASSLASSGEQYF
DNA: TGTGCCAGCAGCTTAGCGTCGTCCGGGGAGCAGTACTTC

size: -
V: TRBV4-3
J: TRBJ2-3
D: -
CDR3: CASSPQGGDTQYF
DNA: TGCGCCAGCAGCCCACAGGGCGGAGATACGCAGTATTTT

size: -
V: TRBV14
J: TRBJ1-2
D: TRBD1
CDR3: CASSQEVSIGGELYGYTF
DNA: TGTGCCAGCAGCCAAGAGGTTTCAATAGGGGGCGAGCTCTATGGCTACACCTTC

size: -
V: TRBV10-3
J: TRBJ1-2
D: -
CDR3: CAISITRPPVDGYTF
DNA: TGTGCCATCAGCATCACTAGGCCCCCCGTGGATGGCTACACCTTC

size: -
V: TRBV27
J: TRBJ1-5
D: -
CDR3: CASSSYLPGGRGNQPQHF
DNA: TGTGCCAGCAGTTCGTACCTCCCCGGGGGGCGGGGCAATCAGCCCCAGCATTTT

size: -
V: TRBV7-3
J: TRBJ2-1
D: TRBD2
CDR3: CASSSSVTSGRMDEQFF
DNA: TGTGCCAGCAGCTCTTCAGTGACTAGCGGGAGGATGGATGAGCAGTTCTTC

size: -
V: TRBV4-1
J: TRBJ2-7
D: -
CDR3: CASSQVDGEGAYEQYF
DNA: TGCGCCAGCAGCCAAGTCGACGGTGAGGGAGCCTACGAGCAGTACTTC

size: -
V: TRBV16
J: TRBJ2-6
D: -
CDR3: CASSQSRGSGANVLTF
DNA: TGTGCCAGCAGCCAATCGCGCGGCTCTGGGGCCAACGTCCTGACTTTC

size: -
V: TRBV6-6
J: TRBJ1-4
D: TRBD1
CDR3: CASSATGGKLFF
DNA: TGTGCCAGCAGCGCCACAGGGGGAAAACTGTTTTTT

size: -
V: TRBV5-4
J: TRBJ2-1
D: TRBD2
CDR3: CASSLGLAAYNEQFF
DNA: TGTGCCAGCAGCTTGGGACTAGCGGCTTACAATGAGCAGTTCTTC

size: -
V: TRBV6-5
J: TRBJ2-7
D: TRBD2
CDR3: CASRSLAEGWDEQYF
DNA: TGTGCCAGCAGAAGTCTAGCGGAGGGCTGGGACGAGCAGTACTTC

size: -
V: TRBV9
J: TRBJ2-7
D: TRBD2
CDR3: CASSVDQLASYEQYF
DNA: TGTGCCAGCAGCGTAGACCAACTAGCGAGCTACGAGCAGTACTTC

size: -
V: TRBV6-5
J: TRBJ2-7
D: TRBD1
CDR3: CASSPRQGPYEQYF
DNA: TGTGCCAGCAGCCCTAGACAGGGGCCCTACGAGCAGTACTTC

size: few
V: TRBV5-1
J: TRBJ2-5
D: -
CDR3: CASSPRQTQETQYF
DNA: TGCGCCAGCAGCCCGCGACAGACCCAAGAGACCCAGTACTTC

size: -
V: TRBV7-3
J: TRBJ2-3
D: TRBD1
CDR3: CASSSRDRVPRSTDTQYF
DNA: TGTGCCAGCAGCTCTCGGGACAGGGTACCGCGATCCACAGATACGCAGTATTTT

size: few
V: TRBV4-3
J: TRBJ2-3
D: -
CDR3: CASSQEQAATDTQYF
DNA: TGCGCCAGCAGCCAAGAACAGGCCGCCACAGATACGCAGTATTTT

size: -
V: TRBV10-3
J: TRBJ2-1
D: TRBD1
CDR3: CAISETGQGIVFF
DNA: TGTGCCATCAGTGAGACGGGACAGGGTATCGTGTTCTTC

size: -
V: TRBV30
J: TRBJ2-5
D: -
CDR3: CAWRKTGGEQYF
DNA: TGTGCCTGGAGGAAGACAGGAGGTGAGCAGTACTTC

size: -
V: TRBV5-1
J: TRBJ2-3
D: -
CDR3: CASSLGGSGTDTQYF
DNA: TGCGCCAGCAGCTTGGGAGGGAGTGGCACAGATACGCAGTATTTT

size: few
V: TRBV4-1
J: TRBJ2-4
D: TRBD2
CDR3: CASSPGLADRAKNIQYF
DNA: TGCGCCAGCAGCCCCGGACTAGCGGACCGAGCCAAAAACATTCAGTACTTC

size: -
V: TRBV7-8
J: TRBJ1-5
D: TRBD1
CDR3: CASSPGTGGNNQPQHF
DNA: TGTGCCAGCAGCCCCGGGACAGGGGGCAACAATCAGCCCCAGCATTTT

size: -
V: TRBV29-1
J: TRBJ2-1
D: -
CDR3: CSVGWEQFF
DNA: TGCAGCGTGGGCTGGGAGCAGTTCTTC

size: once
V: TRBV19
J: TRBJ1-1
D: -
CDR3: CAVTLSGSPEAFF
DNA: TGTGCCGTTACCCTATCGGGAAGCCCTGAAGCTTTCTTT

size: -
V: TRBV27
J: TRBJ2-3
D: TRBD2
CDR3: CASSLGTSGRDTQYF
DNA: TGTGCCAGCAGCCTAGGGACTAGCGGGAGGGATACGCAGTATTTT

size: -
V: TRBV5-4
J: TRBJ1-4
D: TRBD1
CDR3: CASSPQGAKGEKLFF
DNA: TGTGCCAGCAGCCCGCAGGGGGCGAAGGGTGAAAAACTGTTTTTT

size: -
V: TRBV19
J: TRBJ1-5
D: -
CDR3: CASRGARNQPQHF
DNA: TGTGCCAGTCGTGGGGCGCGGAATCAGCCCCAGCATTTT

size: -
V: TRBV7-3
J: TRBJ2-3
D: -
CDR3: CASSISPTSTDTQYF
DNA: TGTGCCAGCAGCATATCCCCCACTAGCACAGATACGCAGTATTTT

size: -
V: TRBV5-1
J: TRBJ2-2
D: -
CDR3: CASSLGAGEGGELFF
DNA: TGCGCCAGCAGCTTGGGGGCAGGGGAAGGCGGGGAGCTGTTTTTT

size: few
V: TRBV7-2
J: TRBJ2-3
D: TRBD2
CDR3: CASSWTSGGSTDTQYF
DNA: TGTGCCAGCAGCTGGACTTCGGGGGGAAGCACAGATACGCAGTATTTT